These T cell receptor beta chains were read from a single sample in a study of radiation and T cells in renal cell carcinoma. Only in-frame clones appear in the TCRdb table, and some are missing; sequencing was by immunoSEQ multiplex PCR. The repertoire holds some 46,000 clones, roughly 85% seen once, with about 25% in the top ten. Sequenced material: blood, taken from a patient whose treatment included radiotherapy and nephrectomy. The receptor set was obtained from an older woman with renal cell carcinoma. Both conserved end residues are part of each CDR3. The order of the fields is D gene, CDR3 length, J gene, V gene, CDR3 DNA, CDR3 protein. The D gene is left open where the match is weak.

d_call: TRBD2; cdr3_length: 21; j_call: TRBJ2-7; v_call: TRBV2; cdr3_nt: TGTGCCAGCAGGGACGGGACTAGCGGGTCCCGACGTCGAGCTACCCCCTACGAGCAGTACTTC; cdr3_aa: CASRDGTSGSRRRATPYEQYF
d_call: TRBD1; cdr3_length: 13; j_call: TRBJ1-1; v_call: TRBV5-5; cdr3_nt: TGTGCCAGCAGCTTACAGGGGGCTACTGAAGCTTTCTTT; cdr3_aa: CASSLQGATEAFF
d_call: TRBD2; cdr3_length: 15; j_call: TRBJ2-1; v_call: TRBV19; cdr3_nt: TGTGCCAGTAGTCATATAGCGGGGGCGTACAATGAGCAGTTCTTC; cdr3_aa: CASSHIAGAYNEQFF
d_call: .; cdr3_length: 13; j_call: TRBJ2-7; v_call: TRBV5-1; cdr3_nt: TGCGCCAGCAGCATGGACCTTATCGCCGAGCAGTACTTC; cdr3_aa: CASSMDLIAEQYF
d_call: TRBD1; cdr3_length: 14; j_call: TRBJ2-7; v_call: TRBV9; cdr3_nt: TGTGCCAGCAGCGCGGGACAGGGGGTCTTTGAGCAGTACTTC; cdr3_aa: CASSAGQGVFEQYF
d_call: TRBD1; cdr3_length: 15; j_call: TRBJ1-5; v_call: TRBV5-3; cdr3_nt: TGTGCCAGAAGCGGACAGGGGAGACCTAATCAGCCCCAGCATTTT; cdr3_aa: CARSGQGRPNQPQHF
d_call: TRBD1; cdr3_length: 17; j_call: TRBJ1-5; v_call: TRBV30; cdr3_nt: TGTGCCTGGAGTCGGGACAGAGATCGTCTTAGCAATCAGCCCCAGCATTTT; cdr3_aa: CAWSRDRDRLSNQPQHF
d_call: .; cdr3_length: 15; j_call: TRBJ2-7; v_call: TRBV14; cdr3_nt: TGTGCCAGCAGCCAAACCGGACAGAGGGCCTACGAGCAGTACTTC; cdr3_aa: CASSQTGQRAYEQYF
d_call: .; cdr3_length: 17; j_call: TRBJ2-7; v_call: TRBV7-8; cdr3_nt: TGTGCCAGCAGCTTAGGACGGTTGGGCAGGGGGGAAAACGAGCAGTACTTC; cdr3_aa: CASSLGRLGRGENEQYF
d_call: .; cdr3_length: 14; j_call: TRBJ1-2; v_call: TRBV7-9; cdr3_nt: TGTGCCAGCAGCTCTCGGGACGGAGGCCATGGCTACACCTTC; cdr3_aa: CASSSRDGGHGYTF
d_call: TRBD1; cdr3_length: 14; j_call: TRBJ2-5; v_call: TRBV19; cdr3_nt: TGTGCCAGTAGTCTCCGGGACAGGGTAGAGACCCAGTACTTC; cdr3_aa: CASSLRDRVETQYF
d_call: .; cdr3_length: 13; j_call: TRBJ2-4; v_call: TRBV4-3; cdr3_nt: TGCGCCAGCAGCCAAGGTATCAGGAACATTCAGTACTTC; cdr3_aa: CASSQGIRNIQYF
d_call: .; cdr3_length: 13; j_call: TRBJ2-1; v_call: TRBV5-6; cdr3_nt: TGTGCCAGCAGCTTGGATGGTAGCAATGAGCAGTTCTTC; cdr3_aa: CASSLDGSNEQFF
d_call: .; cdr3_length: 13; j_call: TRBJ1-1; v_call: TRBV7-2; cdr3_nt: TGTGCCAGCAGCTTACTCTCTATGACTGAAGCTTTCTTT; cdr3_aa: CASSLLSMTEAFF